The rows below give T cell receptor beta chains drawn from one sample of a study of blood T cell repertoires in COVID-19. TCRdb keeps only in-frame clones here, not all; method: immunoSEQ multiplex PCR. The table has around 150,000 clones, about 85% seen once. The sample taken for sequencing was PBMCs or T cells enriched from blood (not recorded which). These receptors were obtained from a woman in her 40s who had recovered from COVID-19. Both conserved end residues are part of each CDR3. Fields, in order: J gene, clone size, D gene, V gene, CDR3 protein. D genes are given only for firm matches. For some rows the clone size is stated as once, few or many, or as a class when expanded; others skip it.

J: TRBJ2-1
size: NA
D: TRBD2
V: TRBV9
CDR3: CASSVPASGGSYNEQFF

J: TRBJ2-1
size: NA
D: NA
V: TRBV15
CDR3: CATSGGRGEVSGQFF

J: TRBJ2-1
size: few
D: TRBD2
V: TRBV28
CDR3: CASSGGLAGYNEQFF

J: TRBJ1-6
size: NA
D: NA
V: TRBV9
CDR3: CASSVGSESYNSPLHF

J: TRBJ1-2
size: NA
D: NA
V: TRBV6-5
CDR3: CASSFTGNYGYTF

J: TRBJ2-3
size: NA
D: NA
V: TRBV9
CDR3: CASGGLLSTDTQYF

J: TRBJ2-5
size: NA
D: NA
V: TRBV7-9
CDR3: CASSLETAGGQYF

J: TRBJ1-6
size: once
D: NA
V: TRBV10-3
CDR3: CAISDPKSSPLHF

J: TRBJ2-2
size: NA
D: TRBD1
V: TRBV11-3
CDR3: CASSLRQGSGELFF

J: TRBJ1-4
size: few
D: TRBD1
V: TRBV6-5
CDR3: CASGQRDSEKLFF

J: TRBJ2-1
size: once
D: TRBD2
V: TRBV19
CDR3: CASSIGNSGSYNEQFF

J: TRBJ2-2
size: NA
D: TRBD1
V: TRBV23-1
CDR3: CASSLSSAGTGDTGELFF

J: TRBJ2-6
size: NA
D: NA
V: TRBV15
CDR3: CATSRVQSGANVLTF